This TCR beta chain was captured by sequencing in a study of blood T cell repertoires in COVID-19. In the study overall: The study drew acute and convalescent COVID-19 samples from the United States, Italy and Spain. PBMCs, B-cell-depleted T cells, or T cells provided the cDNA or gDNA that made up the material.

While infection was still active, Seattle patients were enrolled and then followed longitudinally. The CDR3 consists of 16 residues. Per the germline V gene, CDR1 is MNHEY and CDR2 is SVGAGI. Trimming took 2 bases from V and 0 from J; bases not matched to a gene: 6. In this sample, this clone turned up once. Some clones are missing from TCRdb's copy, which holds only in-frame ones; the method was immunoSEQ multiplex PCR. The table lists around 260,000 clones, 91% of them singletons, with under 3% in the top ten. The clonotype comes from a person in their late teens or twenties with COVID-19, enrolled during active disease. This chain joins TRBV6-5 and TRBJ1-2; 7 nucleotides align to TRBD1. What was sequenced was peripheral blood. The CDR3 DNA reads TGTGCCAGCAGTTACGGACAGGCGGCCCCTAACTATGGCTACACCTTC. This encodes CASSYGQAAPNYGYTF.